Reported below is one T cell receptor (beta chain). This sample was included in a study of PD-1 blockade in classical Hodgkin lymphoma. This table comes from immunoSEQ multiplex PCR, and its TCRdb copy is limited to in-frame clones, with some not included. Altogether some 35,000 clones are present, around 89% being singletons, with the ten largest covering around 0.2%. CDR1 and CDR2 from the germline V gene are LNHDA and SQIVND (reference sequence). With V trimmed by 6 bases and J by 5 bases, 14 bases remained unmatched. The CDR3 consists of 17 residues. Documented time point: newly diagnosed, previously untreated cHL patient sample. Magnetic negative selection served to purify CD4+ T cells out of PBMCs that had been thawed.

The material sequenced was CD4+ T cells from blood. The TCR originated in a human donor with classical Hodgkin lymphoma. The rearrangement joins TRBV19 to TRBJ2-3; 10 positions match TRBD2. This chain's CDR3 is CASRLSGSGGFLDTQYF. The CDR3, as DNA: TGTGCCAGTAGGCTGTCGGGTAGCGGGGGGTTCCTAGATACGCAGTATTTT.